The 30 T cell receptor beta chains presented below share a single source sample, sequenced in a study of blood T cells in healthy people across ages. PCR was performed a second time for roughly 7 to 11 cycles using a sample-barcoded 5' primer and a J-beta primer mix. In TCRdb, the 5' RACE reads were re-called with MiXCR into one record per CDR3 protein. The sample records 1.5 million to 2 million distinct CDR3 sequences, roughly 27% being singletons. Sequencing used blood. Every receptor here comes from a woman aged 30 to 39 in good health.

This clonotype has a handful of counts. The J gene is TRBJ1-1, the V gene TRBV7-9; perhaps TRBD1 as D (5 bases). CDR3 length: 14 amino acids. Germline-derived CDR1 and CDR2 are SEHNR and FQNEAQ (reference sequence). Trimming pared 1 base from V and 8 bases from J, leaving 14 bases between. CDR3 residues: CASSLEGTTVEAFF. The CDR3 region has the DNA TGTGCCAGCAGCTTAGAAGGGACCACCGTCGAAGCTTTCTTT.

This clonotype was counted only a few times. The CDR3 reads CASSQVLGRTSNQPQHF. CDR3 DNA sequence: TGCGCCAGCAGCCAAGTTCTTGGCAGAACGAGCAATCAGCCCCAGCATTTT. V gene TRBV4-1 combines with J gene TRBJ1-5, with D unresolved. CDR3 length: 17 amino acids. Trimming took off 1 base at V and 1 base at J, with 14 bases between the two ends. Looked up from germline, CDR1 is MGHRA and CDR2 is YSYEKL.

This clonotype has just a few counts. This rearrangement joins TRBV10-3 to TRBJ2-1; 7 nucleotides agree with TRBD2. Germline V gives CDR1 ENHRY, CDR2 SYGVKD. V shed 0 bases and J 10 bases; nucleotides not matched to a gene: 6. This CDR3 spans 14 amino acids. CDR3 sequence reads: CAISESPGLREQFF. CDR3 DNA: TGTGCCATCAGTGAGTCACCGGGACTACGAGAGCAGTTCTTC.

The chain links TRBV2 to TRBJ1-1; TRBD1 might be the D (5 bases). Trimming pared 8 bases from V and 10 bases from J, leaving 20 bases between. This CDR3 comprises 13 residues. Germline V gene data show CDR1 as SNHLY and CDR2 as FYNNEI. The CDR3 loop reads CASLLGGPQGAFF. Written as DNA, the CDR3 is TGTGCCAGCCTATTGGGGGGACCCCAAGGAGCTTTCTTT.

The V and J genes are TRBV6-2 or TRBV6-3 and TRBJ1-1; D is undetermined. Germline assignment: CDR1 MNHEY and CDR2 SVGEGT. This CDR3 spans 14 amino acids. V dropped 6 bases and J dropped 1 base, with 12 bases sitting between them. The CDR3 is CASSQYAENTEAFF. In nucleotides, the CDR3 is TGTGCCAGCAGCCAATACGCAGAGAACACTGAAGCTTTCTTT.

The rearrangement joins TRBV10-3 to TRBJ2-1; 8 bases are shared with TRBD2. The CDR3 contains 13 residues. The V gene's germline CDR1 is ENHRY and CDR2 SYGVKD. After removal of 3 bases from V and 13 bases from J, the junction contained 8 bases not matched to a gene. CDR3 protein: CAISEREGETQFF. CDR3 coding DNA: TGTGCCATCAGTGAACGGGAGGGAGAGACCCAGTTCTTC.

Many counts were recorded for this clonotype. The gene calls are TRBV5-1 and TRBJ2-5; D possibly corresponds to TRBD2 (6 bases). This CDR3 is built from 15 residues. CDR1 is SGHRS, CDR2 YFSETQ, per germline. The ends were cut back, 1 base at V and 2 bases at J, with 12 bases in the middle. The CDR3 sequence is CASSLFGSKQETQYF. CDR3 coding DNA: TGCGCCAGCAGCTTGTTCGGGAGCAAGCAAGAGACCCAGTACTTC.

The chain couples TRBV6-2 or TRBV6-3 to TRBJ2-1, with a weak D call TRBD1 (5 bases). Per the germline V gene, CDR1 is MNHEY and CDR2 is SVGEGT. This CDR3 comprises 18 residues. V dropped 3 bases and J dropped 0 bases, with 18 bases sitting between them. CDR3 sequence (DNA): TGTGCCAGCAGTTATATCCTAGGGCAGGGTGTCTCCTACAATGAGCAGTTCTTC. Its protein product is CASSYILGQGVSYNEQFF.

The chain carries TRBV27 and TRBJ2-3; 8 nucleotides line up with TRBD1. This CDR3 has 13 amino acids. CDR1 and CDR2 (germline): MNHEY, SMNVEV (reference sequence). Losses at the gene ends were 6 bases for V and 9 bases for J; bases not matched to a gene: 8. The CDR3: CASRPTGGRTQYF. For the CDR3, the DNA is TGTGCCAGCAGGCCAACAGGGGGTAGGACGCAGTATTTT.

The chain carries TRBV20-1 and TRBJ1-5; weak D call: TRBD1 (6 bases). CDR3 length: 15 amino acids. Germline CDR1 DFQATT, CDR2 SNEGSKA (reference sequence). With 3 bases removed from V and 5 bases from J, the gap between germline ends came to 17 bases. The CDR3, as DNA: TGCAGTGCTAGTGTGGCCAGGGGAGTGGATCAGCCCCAGCATTTT. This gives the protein CSASVARGVDQPQHF.

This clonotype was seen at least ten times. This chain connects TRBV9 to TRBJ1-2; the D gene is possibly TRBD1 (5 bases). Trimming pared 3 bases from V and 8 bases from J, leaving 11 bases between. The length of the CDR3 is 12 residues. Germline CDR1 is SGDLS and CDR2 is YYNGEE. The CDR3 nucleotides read TGTGCCAGCAGCGGAGGGGATGTGGGCTACACCTTC. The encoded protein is CASSGGDVGYTF.

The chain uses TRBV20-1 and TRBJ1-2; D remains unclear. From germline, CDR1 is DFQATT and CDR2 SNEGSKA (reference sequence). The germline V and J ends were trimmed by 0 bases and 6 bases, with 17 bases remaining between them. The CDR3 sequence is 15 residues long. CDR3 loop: CSARELDRLIHGYTF. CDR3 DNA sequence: TGCAGTGCTAGAGAGCTCGATAGGCTTATTCATGGCTACACCTTC.

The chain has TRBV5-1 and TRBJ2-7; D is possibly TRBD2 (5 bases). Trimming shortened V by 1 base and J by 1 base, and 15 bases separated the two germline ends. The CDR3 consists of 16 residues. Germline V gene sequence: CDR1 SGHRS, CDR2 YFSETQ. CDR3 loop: CASSLSSTGGSYEQYF. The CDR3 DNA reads TGCGCCAGCAGCTTGTCTTCGACTGGAGGTTCCTACGAGCAGTACTTC.

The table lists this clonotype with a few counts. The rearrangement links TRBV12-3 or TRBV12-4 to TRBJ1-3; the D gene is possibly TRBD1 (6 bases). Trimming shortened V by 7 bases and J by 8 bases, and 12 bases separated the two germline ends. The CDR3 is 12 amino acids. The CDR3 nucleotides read TGTGCCAGCACCCCACAGGGACACACCATATATTTT. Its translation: CASTPQGHTIYF.

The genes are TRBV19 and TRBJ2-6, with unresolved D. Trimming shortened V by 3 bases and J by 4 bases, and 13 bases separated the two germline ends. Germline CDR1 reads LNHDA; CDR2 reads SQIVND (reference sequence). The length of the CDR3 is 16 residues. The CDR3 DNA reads TGTGCCAGTAGTATTCAAAGGGCTTCCGGGGCCAACGTCCTGACTTTC. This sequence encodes CASSIQRASGANVLTF.

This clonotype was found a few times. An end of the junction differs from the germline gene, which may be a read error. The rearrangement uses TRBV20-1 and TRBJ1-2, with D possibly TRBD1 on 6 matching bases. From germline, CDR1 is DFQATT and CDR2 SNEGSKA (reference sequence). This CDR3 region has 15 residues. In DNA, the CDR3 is TGCAGTGTTAGAAGATCCGGGGGGCTTAGCTATGGCTACACCTTC. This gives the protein CSVRRSGGLSYGYTF.

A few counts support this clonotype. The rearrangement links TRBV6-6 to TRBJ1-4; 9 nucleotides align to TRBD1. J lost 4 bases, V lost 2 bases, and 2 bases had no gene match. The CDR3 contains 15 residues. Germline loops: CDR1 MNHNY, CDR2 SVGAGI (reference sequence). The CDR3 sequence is CASSYRGQGNEKLFF. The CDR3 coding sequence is TGTGCCAGCAGTTACCGGGGACAGGGTAATGAAAAACTGTTTTTT.

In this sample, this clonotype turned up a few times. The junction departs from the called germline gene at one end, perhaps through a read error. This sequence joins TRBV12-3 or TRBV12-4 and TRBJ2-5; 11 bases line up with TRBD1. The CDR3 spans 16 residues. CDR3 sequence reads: CVSSRVGQGAQETQYF. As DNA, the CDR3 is TGTGTCAGCAGTCGCGTCGGACAGGGGGCCCAAGAGACCCAGTACTTC.

CDR3 region: CASSPQFGGQETQYF. The CDR3 coding sequence is TGTGCCAGCAGCCCCCAGTTCGGGGGGCAAGAGACCCAGTACTTC. The chain has TRBV7-3 and TRBJ2-5; the match to TRBD2 covers 7 bases. The V and J ends lost 5 bases and 2 bases, in that order; junction bases with no gene match: 8. This CDR3 has 15 amino acids. Germline CDR1 reads SGHTA; CDR2 reads FQGTGA.

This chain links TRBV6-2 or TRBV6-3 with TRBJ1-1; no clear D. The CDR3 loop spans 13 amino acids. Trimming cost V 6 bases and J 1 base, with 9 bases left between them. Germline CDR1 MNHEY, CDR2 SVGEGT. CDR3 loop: CASRWDTNTEAFF. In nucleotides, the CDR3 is TGTGCCAGCAGATGGGATACGAACACTGAAGCTTTCTTT.

In DNA, the CDR3 is TGCAGTGGTGCCCTGCAGGGGGCGCAGGATACTGAAGCTTTCTTT. Translated, it gives CSGALQGAQDTEAFF. The genes are TRBV20-1 and TRBJ1-1; 8 positions match TRBD1. Per the germline V gene, CDR1 is DFQATT and CDR2 is SNEGSKA (reference sequence). The CDR3 runs to 15 residues. With 7 bases clipped from V and 5 bases from J, the junction kept 15 bases outside the gene matches.

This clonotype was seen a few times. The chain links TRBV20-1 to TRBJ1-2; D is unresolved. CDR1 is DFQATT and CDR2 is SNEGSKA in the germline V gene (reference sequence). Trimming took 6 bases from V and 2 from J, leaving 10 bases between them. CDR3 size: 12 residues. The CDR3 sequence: CSALARNYGYTF. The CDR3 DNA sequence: TGCAGTGCCCTCGCCAGAAACTATGGCTACACCTTC.

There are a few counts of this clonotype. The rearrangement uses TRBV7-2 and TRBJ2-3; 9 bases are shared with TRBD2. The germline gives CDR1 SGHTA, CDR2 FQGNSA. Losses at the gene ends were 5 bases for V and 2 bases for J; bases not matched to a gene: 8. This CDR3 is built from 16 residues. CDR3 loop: CASSRASGTDTDTQYF. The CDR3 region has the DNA TGTGCCAGCAGCCGGGCTAGCGGGACTGACACAGATACGCAGTATTTT.

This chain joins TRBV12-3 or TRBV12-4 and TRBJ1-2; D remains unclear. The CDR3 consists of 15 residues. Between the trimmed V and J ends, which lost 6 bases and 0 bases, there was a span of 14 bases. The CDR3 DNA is TGTGCCAGCAGCTGGGGAGGGCCCTCTAACTATGGCTACACCTTC. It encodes CASSWGGPSNYGYTF.

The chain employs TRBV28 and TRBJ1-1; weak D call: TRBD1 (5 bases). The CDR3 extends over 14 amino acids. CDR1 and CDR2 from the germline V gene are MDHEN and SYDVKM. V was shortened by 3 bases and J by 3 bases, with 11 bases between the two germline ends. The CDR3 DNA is TGTGCCAGCAGTTTGACAGTATTAGACACTGAAGCTTTCTTT. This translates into CASSLTVLDTEAFF.

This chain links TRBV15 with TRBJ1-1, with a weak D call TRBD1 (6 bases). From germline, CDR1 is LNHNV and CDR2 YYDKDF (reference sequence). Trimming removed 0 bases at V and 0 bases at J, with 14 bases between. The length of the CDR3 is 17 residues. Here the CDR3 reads CATSRDLRGGMNTEAFF. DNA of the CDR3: TGTGCCACCAGCAGAGATCTGAGGGGGGGTATGAACACTGAAGCTTTCTTT.

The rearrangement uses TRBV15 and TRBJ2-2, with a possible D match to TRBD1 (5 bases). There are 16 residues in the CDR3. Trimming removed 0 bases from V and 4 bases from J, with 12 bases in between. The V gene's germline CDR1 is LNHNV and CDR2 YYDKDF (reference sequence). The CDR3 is CATSRDQGVGTGELFF. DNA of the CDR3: TGTGCCACCAGCAGAGATCAGGGTGTGGGCACCGGGGAGCTGTTTTTT.

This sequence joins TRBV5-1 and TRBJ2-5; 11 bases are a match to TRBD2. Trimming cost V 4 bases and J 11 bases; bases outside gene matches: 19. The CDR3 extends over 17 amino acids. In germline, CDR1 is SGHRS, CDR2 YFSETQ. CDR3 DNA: TGCGCCAGCAGCCCACGACTAGCGGGGAAATCCTACAATGAGCAGTACTTC. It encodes CASSPRLAGKSYNEQYF.

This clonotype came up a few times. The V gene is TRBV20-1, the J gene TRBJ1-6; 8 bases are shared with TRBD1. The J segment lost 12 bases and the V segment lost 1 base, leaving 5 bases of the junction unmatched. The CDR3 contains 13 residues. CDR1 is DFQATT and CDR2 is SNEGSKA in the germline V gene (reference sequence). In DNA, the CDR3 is TGCAGTGCTAGAGTGGACAGGGAGTTACCCCTCCACTTT. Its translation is CSARVDRELPLHF.

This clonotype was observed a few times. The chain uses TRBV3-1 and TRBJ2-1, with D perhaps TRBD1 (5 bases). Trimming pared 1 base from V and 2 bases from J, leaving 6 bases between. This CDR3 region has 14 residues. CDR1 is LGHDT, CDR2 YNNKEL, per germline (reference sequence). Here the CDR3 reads CASSQGTPYNEQFF. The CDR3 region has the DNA TGTGCCAGCAGCCAAGGGACACCCTACAATGAGCAGTTCTTC.